This T cell receptor (beta chain) was profiled in a study of cytotoxic CD8 clonotypes in ibrutinib-treated CLL. Profiling relied on immunoSEQ multiplex PCR, and the TCRdb table lists in-frame clones only, not all of them. The sample holds 120,000 to 150,000 clones; roughly 90% are singletons and the top ten take about 10%. The CDR3 totals 11 residues. Germline CDR1 ENHRY, CDR2 SYGVKD. V lost 7 bases, J lost 4 bases, and 8 bases lay in between. V and J are TRBV10-3 and TRBJ2-7; D is unclear. This receptor was taken from a human donor with chronic lymphocytic leukemia. Sequences were derived from PBMCs, sampled after 12 months of ibrutinib treatment. CDR3 loop: CAIMKGYEQYF. CDR3 bases: TGTGCCATCATGAAGGGTTACGAGCAGTACTTC.